This TCR beta chain was documented in a study of blood T cell repertoires in COVID-19. In the authors' methods: Reference gene primer amplification gave nucleated cell count estimates. This table comes from immunoSEQ multiplex PCR, and its TCRdb copy is limited to in-frame clones, with some not included. V and J calls and clone size are given by that table; D and trimming were obtained from the DNA. The sample carries some 250,000 clones, roughly nine tenths recorded once. Patients from Seattle were sampled longitudinally, starting during active infection. Germline CDR1 LGHDT, CDR2 YNNKEL (reference sequence). The germline V and J ends were trimmed by 5 bases and 3 bases, with 11 bases remaining between them. The CDR3 loop spans 13 amino acids.

The gene calls are TRBV3-1 (or the pseudogene TRBV3-2) and TRBJ2-7, with D possibly TRBD2 on 5 matching bases. This clonotype originated in a woman in her twenties or thirties with COVID-19, enrolled during active disease. Sequencing was carried out using peripheral blood. The CDR3 reads CASSELGLYEQYF. CDR3 coding DNA: TGTGCCAGCAGCGAGCTCGGACTCTACGAGCAGTACTTC.